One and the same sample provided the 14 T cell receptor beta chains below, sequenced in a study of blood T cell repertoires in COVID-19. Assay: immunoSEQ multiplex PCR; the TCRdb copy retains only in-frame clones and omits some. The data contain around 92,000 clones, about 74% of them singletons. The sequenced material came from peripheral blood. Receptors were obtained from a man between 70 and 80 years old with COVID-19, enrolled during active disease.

The DNA for the CDR3 is TGTGCCAGTAGTATAATCGGGTCTGGAGGCCACAATGAGCAGTTCTTC. Translating it yields CASSIIGSGGHNEQFF. The rearrangement uses TRBV19 and TRBJ2-1; the D gene is possibly TRBD2 (5 bases). V was clipped by 2 bases and J by 5 bases, with 16 bases between them. Germline V gene data show CDR1 as LNHDA and CDR2 as SQIVND (reference sequence). The CDR3 totals 16 residues.

This CDR3 reads CASSPTTGQETQYF. The CDR3 DNA follows: TGTGCCAGCAGCCCGACGACAGGCCAAGAGACCCAGTACTTC. This chain connects TRBV9 to TRBJ2-5; a possible D gene is TRBD1 (6 bases). V lost 4 bases and J 1 base, leaving 11 bases between the germline ends. The CDR3 length is 14 residues. From germline, CDR1 is SGDLS and CDR2 YYNGEE.

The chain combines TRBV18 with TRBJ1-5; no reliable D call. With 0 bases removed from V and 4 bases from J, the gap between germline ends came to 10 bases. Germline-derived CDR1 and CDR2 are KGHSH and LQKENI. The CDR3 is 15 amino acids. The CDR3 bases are TGTGCCAGCTCACCACCCGTCGGGGAGAATCAGCCCCAGCATTTT. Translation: CASSPPVGENQPQHF.

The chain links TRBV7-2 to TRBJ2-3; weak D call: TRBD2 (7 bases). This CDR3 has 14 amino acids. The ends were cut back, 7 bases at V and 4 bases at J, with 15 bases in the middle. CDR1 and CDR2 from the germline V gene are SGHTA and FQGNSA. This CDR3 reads CASTGGGGADTQYF. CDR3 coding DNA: TGTGCCAGCACCGGAGGGGGAGGGGCAGATACGCAGTATTTT.

CDR3 bases: TGCGCCAGCAGCCAAGATAGTAGCGGGGCCTACGAGCAGTACTTC. As protein: CASSQDSSGAYEQYF. The genes are TRBV4-3 and TRBJ2-7, with 8 bases matching TRBD2. Germline V gene data show CDR1 as LGHNA and CDR2 as YSLEER. V dropped 0 bases and J dropped 2; count of bases not matched to a gene: 3. The CDR3 runs 15 residues.

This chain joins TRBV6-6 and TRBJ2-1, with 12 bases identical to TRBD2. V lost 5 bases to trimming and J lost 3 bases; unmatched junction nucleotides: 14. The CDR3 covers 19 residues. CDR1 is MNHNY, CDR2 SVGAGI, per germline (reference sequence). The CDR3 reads CASSPWTSGTFLIYNEQFF. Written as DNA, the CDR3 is TGTGCCAGCAGTCCTTGGACTAGCGGGACCTTTTTAATCTACAATGAGCAGTTCTTC.

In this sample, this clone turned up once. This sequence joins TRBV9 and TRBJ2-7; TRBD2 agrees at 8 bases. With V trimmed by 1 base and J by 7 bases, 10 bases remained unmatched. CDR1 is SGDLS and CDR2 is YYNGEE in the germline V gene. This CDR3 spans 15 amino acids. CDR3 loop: CASSVTLGREHEQYF. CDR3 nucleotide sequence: TGTGCCAGCAGCGTAACCCTCGGGAGGGAACATGAGCAGTACTTC.

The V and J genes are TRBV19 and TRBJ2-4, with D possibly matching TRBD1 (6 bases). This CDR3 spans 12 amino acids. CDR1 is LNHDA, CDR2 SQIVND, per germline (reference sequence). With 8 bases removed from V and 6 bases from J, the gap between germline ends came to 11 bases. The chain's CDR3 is CASGIQGNIQYF. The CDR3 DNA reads TGTGCCAGTGGGATACAGGGAAACATTCAGTACTTC.

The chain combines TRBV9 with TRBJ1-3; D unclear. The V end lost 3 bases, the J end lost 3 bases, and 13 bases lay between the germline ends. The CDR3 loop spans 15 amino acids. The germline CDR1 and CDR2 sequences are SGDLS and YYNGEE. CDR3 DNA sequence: TGTGCCAGCAGCGCGATAGGATCGGGTGGAAACACCATATATTTT. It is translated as CASSAIGSGGNTIYF.

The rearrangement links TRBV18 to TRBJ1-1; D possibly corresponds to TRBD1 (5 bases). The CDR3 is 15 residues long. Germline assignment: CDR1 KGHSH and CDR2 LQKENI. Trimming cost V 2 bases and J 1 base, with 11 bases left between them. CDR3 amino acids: CASSPSPTGNTEAFF. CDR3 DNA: TGTGCCAGCTCACCAAGTCCCACAGGGAACACTGAAGCTTTCTTT.

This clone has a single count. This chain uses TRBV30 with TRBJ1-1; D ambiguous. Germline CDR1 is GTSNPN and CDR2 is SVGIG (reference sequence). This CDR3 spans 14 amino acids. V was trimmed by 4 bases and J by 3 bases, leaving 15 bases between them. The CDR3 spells CAWNLLGRHTEAFF. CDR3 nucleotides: TGTGCCTGGAACTTACTCGGGAGGCACACTGAAGCTTTCTTT.

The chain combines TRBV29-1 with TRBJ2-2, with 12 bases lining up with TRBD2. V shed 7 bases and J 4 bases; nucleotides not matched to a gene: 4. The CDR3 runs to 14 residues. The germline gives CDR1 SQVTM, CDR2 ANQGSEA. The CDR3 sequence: CSGGTSGSTGELFF. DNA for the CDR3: TGCAGCGGCGGGACTAGCGGGTCCACCGGGGAGCTGTTTTTT.

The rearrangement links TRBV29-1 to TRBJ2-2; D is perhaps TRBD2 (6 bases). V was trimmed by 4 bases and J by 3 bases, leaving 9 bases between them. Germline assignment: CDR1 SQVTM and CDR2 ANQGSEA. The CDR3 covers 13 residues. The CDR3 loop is CSVASAYTGELFF. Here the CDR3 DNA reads TGCAGCGTTGCTAGCGCCTACACCGGGGAGCTGTTTTTT.

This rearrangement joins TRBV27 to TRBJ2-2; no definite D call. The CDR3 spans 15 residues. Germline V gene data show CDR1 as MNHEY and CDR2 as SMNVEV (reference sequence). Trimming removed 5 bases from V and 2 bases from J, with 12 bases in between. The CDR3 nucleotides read TGTGCCAGCAGTCCCCCCATCCCCAACACCGGGGAGCTGTTTTTT. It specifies CASSPPIPNTGELFF.